This entry describes one T cell receptor beta chain. Cohort assignment relied on participant-reported clinical history. The authors' processing: Estimation of nucleated cell counts was performed using reference gene primer amplification. Profiling relied on immunoSEQ multiplex PCR, and the TCRdb table lists in-frame clones only, not all of them. V, J and clone size were drawn from that table, and D and trimming were deduced from the DNA. The data hold roughly 150,000 clones, with 79% observed a single time. The data stem from a study of blood T cell repertoires in COVID-19. About the research overall: The United States, Italy and Spain supplied acute and convalescent COVID-19 samples.

This CDR3 spans 15 amino acids. V shed 3 bases and J shed 0 bases, with 7 bases lying between them. CDR1 is SGHRS and CDR2 is YFSETQ in the germline V gene. The sequence derives from a woman in her 70s in a cohort exposed to, infected with or recovered from COVID-19 (not recorded which). The sample comprised PBMCs or T cells enriched from blood (not recorded which). The J gene is TRBJ2-6, the V gene TRBV5-1; D might be TRBD2 (5 bases). CDR3 protein: CASSSGSSGANVLTF. The CDR3 region has the DNA TGCGCCAGCAGCTCGGGGAGCTCTGGGGCCAACGTCCTGACTTTC.